A selection of T cell receptor beta chains follows, all from one sample in a study of control samples from healthy donors and cancer patients. Assay used: immunoSEQ multiplex PCR; TCRdb lists only in-frame clones, some missing. This sample has 150,000 or so clones, with roughly 94% found just once. Material for sequencing was PBMCs. Source of these receptors: a man in his 60s with colorectal cancer. CDR3s include the opening cysteine and the closing phenylalanine or tryptophan. Fields, in order: J gene, D gene, clone size, V gene, CDR3 DNA, CDR3 protein. D genes are given only for firm matches. Rows give clone size only sometimes, using once, few, many, or a class for an expanded clone.

TRBJ2-2	.	.	TRBV6-4	TGTGCCAGCAGTGACGCACAGTCGAACACCGGGGAGCTGTTTTTT	CASSDAQSNTGELFF
TRBJ1-2	.	.	TRBV7-9	TGTGCCAGCAGCTTAGGAGCTGGGCAGGATGGCTATGGCTACACCTTC	CASSLGAGQDGYGYTF
TRBJ1-2	TRBD1	.	TRBV27	TGTGCCAGCAGTAGAGGGGACAGGCCCTATGGCTACACCTTC	CASSRGDRPYGYTF
TRBJ1-3	.	once	TRBV30	TGTGCCTGGGAGGTCTCTGGAAACACCATATATTTT	CAWEVSGNTIYF
TRBJ1-2	TRBD1	.	TRBV2	TGTGCCAGCAGCAACACCGGGACAGGGTCTTATGGCTACACCTTC	CASSNTGTGSYGYTF
TRBJ1-1	TRBD1	.	TRBV19	TGTGCCAGTAGTGCAGGGGGGGGACAAACAAACACTGAAGCTTTCTTT	CASSAGGGQTNTEAFF
TRBJ1-2	TRBD1	.	TRBV5-4	TGTGCCAGCAGCTTAACAGGGGATGGCTATGGCTACACCTTC	CASSLTGDGYGYTF
TRBJ2-7	TRBD1	.	TRBV27	TGTGCCAGCAGTTGGTCACAGGGGCCCTACGAGCAGTACTTC	CASSWSQGPYEQYF
TRBJ2-7	.	.	TRBV4-1	TGCGCCAGCAGCGAACAGGGATGGGGCGAGCAGTACTTC	CASSEQGWGEQYF
TRBJ1-2	TRBD1	.	TRBV5-1	TGCGCCAGCAGCTTGCAGGGCCAGGGGGTCGATGGCTACACCTTC	CASSLQGQGVDGYTF
TRBJ2-5	.	.	TRBV10-1	TGCGCCAGCAGTGATGGAGGAGCGAAAGAGACCCAGTACTTC	CASSDGGAKETQYF
TRBJ2-7	.	.	TRBV21-1	TGTGCCAGCAGCAAAGCAGGAGCCCCCTACGAGCAGTACTTC	CASSKAGAPYEQYF
TRBJ1-3	.	.	TRBV5-4	TGTGCCAGCAGCTCGGCGGGGAAACGCTCTGGAAACACCATATATTTT	CASSSAGKRSGNTIYF
TRBJ1-5	.	.	TRBV30	TGTGCCTGGAATGGGGGGTATAGCAATCAGCCCCAGCATTTT	CAWNGGYSNQPQHF
TRBJ1-4	.	.	TRBV2	TGTGCCAGCAGTGAAGTCTCAGGCCGGGTCGTGGCTAATGAAAAACTGTTTTTT	CASSEVSGRVVANEKLFF
TRBJ1-1	TRBD1	.	TRBV7-9	TGTGCCAGCAGCTTAGTCAACAGGGGGCCTGAAGCTTTCTTT	CASSLVNRGPEAFF
TRBJ1-5	.	.	TRBV6-6	TGTGCCAGCCGGAAGGAGGATCAGCCCCAGCATTTT	CASRKEDQPQHF
TRBJ1-1	.	.	TRBV6-2/TRBV6-3	TGTGCCAGCAGTTATGACACTGAAGCTTTCTTT	CASSYDTEAFF
TRBJ1-1	.	.	TRBV11-3	TGTGCCAGCAGCTTAGTTAGGGACACTGAAGCTTTCTTT	CASSLVRDTEAFF
TRBJ1-5	.	once	TRBV4-1	TGCGCCAGCAGCCAAGTAGGGGTGGGTCAGCCCCAGCATTTT	CASSQVGVGQPQHF
TRBJ1-1	.	.	TRBV7-2	TGTGCCAGCAGCTACAGCGGGAACCTGAACACTGAAGCTTTCTTT	CASSYSGNLNTEAFF
TRBJ1-6	.	few	TRBV19	TGTGCCAGTAGTAAACAGGTACAGGTATCATCACCCCTCCACTTT	CASSKQVQVSSPLHF
TRBJ1-1	TRBD1	.	TRBV9	TGTGCCAGCAGCGTAGAGGGAGGGGGCAGGAACACTGAAGCTTTCTTT	CASSVEGGGRNTEAFF
TRBJ2-5	TRBD1	.	TRBV19	TGTGCCAGTAGTATCGGGACAGGGGAGACCCAGTACTTC	CASSIGTGETQYF
TRBJ1-1	.	.	TRBV4-1	TGCGCCAGCAGCCAATCCCCGGGGACTCTGAACACTGAAGCTTTCTTT	CASSQSPGTLNTEAFF
TRBJ2-7	TRBD2	.	TRBV7-2	TGTGCCAGCAGCTTAGGGCGAGCGGGGCCCTACGAGCAGTACTTC	CASSLGRAGPYEQYF
TRBJ1-1	TRBD1	once	TRBV5-1	TGCGCCAGCAGCTTGGGGGGACAGGGAACCACTGAAGCTTTCTTT	CASSLGGQGTTEAFF
TRBJ1-3	.	.	TRBV10-1	TGCGCCAGCAGTGAGTCGTGGCTTCTTAACTCTGGAAACACCATATATTTT	CASSESWLLNSGNTIYF
TRBJ1-5	.	once	TRBV4-1	TGCGCCAGCAGCCAATTCGCAGGGGATAGCAATCAGCCCCAGCATTTT	CASSQFAGDSNQPQHF
TRBJ2-3	TRBD1	.	TRBV27	TGTGCCAGCAGTTCGGGACAGGGGGCTCCTCGAGGCACAGATACGCAGTATTTT	CASSSGQGAPRGTDTQYF
TRBJ1-2	.	.	TRBV27	TGTGCCAGCAGCTTACAGGGAGCTAACTATGGCTACACCTTC	CASSLQGANYGYTF
TRBJ2-5	.	.	TRBV5-1	TGCGCCAGCAGCTTGGTTGGACTGGGACAAGAGACCCAGTACTTC	CASSLVGLGQETQYF
TRBJ1-2	.	.	TRBV2	TGTGCCAGCAGTGAATTTCAGCTGGGGGGTAATGGCTACACCTTC	CASSEFQLGGNGYTF
TRBJ2-3	.	few	TRBV12-3/TRBV12-4	TGTGCCAGCAGTCCGCGCGTTACAGATACGCAGTATTTT	CASSPRVTDTQYF
TRBJ1-1	.	once	TRBV27	TGTGCCAGCAGTTTGGTACAGGGCACTGAAGCTTTCTTT	CASSLVQGTEAFF
TRBJ2-3	.	.	TRBV3-1/TRBV3-2	TGTGCCAGCAGCCAAGCGGGCGGCACGCAGTATTTT	CASSQAGGTQYF
TRBJ2-6	.	.	TRBV6-2/TRBV6-3	TGTGCCAGCAGGCCTAGGGGCCGCTCTGGGGCCAACGTCCTGACTTTC	CASRPRGRSGANVLTF
TRBJ2-6	.	.	TRBV6-5	TGTGCCAGCACCCCTCAGGTCTCTGGGGCCAACGTCCTGACTTTC	CASTPQVSGANVLTF
TRBJ1-2	.	.	TRBV6-1	TGTGCCAGCAGTGACAGGGTCTATGGCTACACCTTC	CASSDRVYGYTF
TRBJ2-3	TRBD1	.	TRBV15	TGTGCCACCAGCCGACGGACAGGGGGCAGCACAGATACGCAGTATTTT	CATSRRTGGSTDTQYF
TRBJ1-2	TRBD1	.	TRBV6-1	TGTGCCAGCAGTGAAATGACAGGGTCCTATGGCTACACCTTC	CASSEMTGSYGYTF
TRBJ1-2	.	.	TRBV6-5	TGTGCCAGCAGTTACTCGACGGCCTCTAACTATGGCTACACCTTC	CASSYSTASNYGYTF
TRBJ1-5	.	.	TRBV30	TGTGCCTGGAGACGTGAGAATCAGCCCCAGCATTTT	CAWRRENQPQHF
TRBJ1-2	TRBD1	once	TRBV19	TGTGCCAGTAGTTCAAGGGCGACAGGGAGTGGCTCGGATGGCTACACCTTC	CASSSRATGSGSDGYTF
TRBJ1-2	.	.	TRBV6-2/TRBV6-3	TGTGCCAGCAGTTACGGGACCTATGGCTACACCTTC	CASSYGTYGYTF
TRBJ1-5	.	.	TRBV5-4	TGTGCCAGCAGCTCCGGGTACGATCAGCCCCAGCATTTT	CASSSGYDQPQHF
TRBJ2-5	TRBD2	.	TRBV27	TGTGCCAGCAGCCCAGGACTAGCGTCCCAAGAGACCCAGTACTTC	CASSPGLASQETQYF
TRBJ2-1	TRBD1	once	TRBV5-1	TGCGCCAGCAGCTTGGGGACAGGGGGAGATCAGACGCAGTTCTTC	CASSLGTGGDQTQFF
TRBJ2-3	TRBD2	.	TRBV11-3	TGTGCCAGCAGCTCGGGACTAGCGGGGAGCACAGATACGCAGTATTTT	CASSSGLAGSTDTQYF
TRBJ1-1	.	.	TRBV9	TGTGCCAGCAGCCCCGGGGCAGACAACACTGAAGCTTTCTTT	CASSPGADNTEAFF
TRBJ2-7	.	.	TRBV6-1	TGTGCCAGCAGTGAACTTCCAACCCGTTCCTACGAGCAGTACTTC	CASSELPTRSYEQYF
TRBJ1-2	.	.	TRBV3-1/TRBV3-2	TGTGCCAGCAGCCAAGGGAAGGGCTACACCTTC	CASSQGKGYTF
TRBJ2-3	.	.	TRBV3-1/TRBV3-2	TGTGCCAGCAGCCAAGATTGGACAGATACGCAGTATTTT	CASSQDWTDTQYF
TRBJ2-7	.	once	TRBV5-1	TGCGCCAGCAGCTTGGACGGGTCCTCTCCTTACGAGCAGTACTTC	CASSLDGSSPYEQYF
TRBJ2-7	.	.	TRBV19	TGTGCCAGTAGTATTTCGGGGGTAGTCTACGAGCAGTACTTC	CASSISGVVYEQYF